These T cell receptor beta chains were read from a single sample in a study of T cells in Graves' hyperthyroidism and ophthalmopathy. Using its own MiXCR run on the multiplex PCR reads, TCRdb lists one record per CDR3 protein. The sample lists 700,000 to 850,000 distinct CDR3 sequences; around a third were seen once. The sample was blood. All receptors derive from a middle-aged woman with Graves' hyperthyroidism. Both conserved end residues are part of each CDR3. The D gene is left open where the match is weak. For some rows the clone size is stated as once, few or many, or as a class when expanded; others skip it.

V gene	J gene	D gene	clone size	CDR3 protein	CDR3 DNA
TRBV4-1	TRBJ1-2	TRBD1	-	CASSQARQGASGYTF	TGCGCCAGCAGCCAAGCCCGACAGGGGGCTAGTGGCTACACCTTC
TRBV7-3	TRBJ2-7	TRBD2	many	CASSRHLAGGSYEQYF	TGTGCCAGCAGCCGCCACCTAGCGGGAGGGTCCTACGAGCAGTACTTC
TRBV4-3	TRBJ1-4	-	-	CASSQEPLDRQNEKLFF	TGCGCCAGCAGCCAAGAGCCCCTGGACAGACAGAATGAAAAACTGTTTTTT
TRBV9	TRBJ2-7	TRBD2	few	CASSVHQRGGAYEQYF	TGTGCCAGCAGCGTCCACCAAAGGGGAGGGGCCTACGAGCAGTACTTC
TRBV20-1	TRBJ2-6	-	many	CSAAWPRGRGANVLTF	TGCAGTGCGGCCTGGCCACGAGGGAGAGGGGCCAACGTCCTGACTTTC
TRBV9	TRBJ2-7	-	few	CASSVGSSSYEQYF	TGTGCCAGCAGCGTAGGGTCTAGCTCCTACGAGCAGTACTTC
TRBV20-1	TRBJ2-5	TRBD2	few	CSARASGIEETQYF	TGCAGTGCTAGAGCAAGCGGGATAGAAGAGACCCAGTACTTC
TRBV2	TRBJ1-4	-	many	CASIGLSEKLFF	TGTGCCAGCATCGGACTGAGCGAAAAACTGTTTTTT
TRBV29-1	TRBJ1-1	-	many	CSVMGVEGSNTEAFF	TGCAGCGTGATGGGGGTTGAGGGTTCCAACACTGAAGCTTTCTTT
TRBV7-2	TRBJ2-2	-	few	CASSLAPRNTGELFF	TGTGCCAGCAGCTTAGCCCCCAGGAACACCGGGGAGCTGTTTTTT
TRBV4-3	TRBJ1-2	-	-	CASSQETGTYYTF	TGCGCCAGCAGCCAAGAAACGGGGACTTACTACACCTTC
TRBV29-1	TRBJ1-5	TRBD1	-	CSLVTGDQPQHF	TGCAGCTTGGTGACAGGGGATCAGCCCCAGCATTTT
TRBV15	TRBJ2-5	-	many	CATSKGVGGETQYF	TGTGCCACCAGCAAGGGCGTGGGGGGAGAGACCCAGTACTTC
TRBV24-1	TRBJ1-2	-	many	CATSDLSQIINYGYTF	TGTGCCACCAGTGATTTATCACAGATCATAAACTATGGCTACACCTTC
TRBV7-2	TRBJ1-1	-	-	CASSTWTGNTEAFF	TGTGCCAGCAGTACGTGGACGGGGAACACTGAAGCTTTCTTT
TRBV11-2	TRBJ1-1	-	many	CASSTGSADTEAFF	TGTGCCAGCAGCACAGGGTCGGCGGACACTGAAGCTTTCTTT
TRBV11-2	TRBJ2-2	-	-	CASSLLQGNTGELFF	TGTGCCAGCAGCTTATTACAGGGGAACACCGGGGAGCTGTTTTTT
TRBV12-3/TRBV12-4	TRBJ2-7	-	many	CASSLGGSYYEQYF	TGTGCCAGCAGTTTAGGGGGATCCTACTACGAGCAGTACTTC
TRBV7-9	TRBJ1-6	-	once	CASSLGQRNPPLHF	TGTGCCAGCAGCTTAGGACAGAGGAATCCACCCCTCCACTTT
TRBV12-3/TRBV12-4	TRBJ1-2	-	few	CASSLIPVTNYGYTF	TGTGCCAGCAGTTTAATTCCCGTTACTAACTATGGCTACACCTTC
TRBV9	TRBJ2-7	-	many	CASSKDGIDYEQYF	TGTGCCAGCAGCAAAGACGGGATTGACTACGAGCAGTACTTC
TRBV7-2	TRBJ1-1	-	few	CASSQATRNLNTEAFF	TGCGCCAGCAGCCAAGCTACCAGAAACCTGAACACTGAAGCTTTCTTT
TRBV2	TRBJ2-3	-	-	CASSEESRSTQYF	TGTGCCAGCAGTGAAGAGTCTAGGAGTACGCAGTATTTT
TRBV7-8	TRBJ2-5	-	once	CARGWEAQYF	TGTGCCAGGGGGTGGGAGGCCCAGTACTTC
TRBV20-1	TRBJ2-7	-	-	CSAAPGSYEQYF	TGCAGTGCTGCACCGGGATCCTACGAGCAGTACTTC
TRBV5-1	TRBJ2-3	TRBD2	-	CASSAGTSGRTDTQYF	TGCGCTAGCAGCGCCGGGACTAGCGGGCGCACAGATACGCAGTATTTT
TRBV9	TRBJ1-5	TRBD1	many	CASSVVLRTGGNQPQHF	TGTGCCAGCAGCGTAGTCCTGAGAACAGGGGGCAATCAGCCCCAGCATTTT
TRBV5-1	TRBJ2-2	-	-	CASNPGAGTGELFF	TGCGCCAGCAATCCAGGGGCCGGCACCGGGGAGCTGTTTTTT
TRBV10-3	TRBJ2-2	-	-	CASSYSPWTTTGELFF	TGTGCCAGCAGTTACTCGCCCTGGACCACTACCGGGGAGCTGTTTTTT
TRBV10-3	TRBJ1-1	TRBD1	-	CAIRTTGYTEAFF	TGTGCCATCAGGACGACAGGGTACACTGAAGCTTTCTTT
TRBV7-2	TRBJ1-2	-	-	CASSSARDAFYGYTF	TGTGCCAGCAGCTCGGCTAGGGATGCGTTCTATGGCTACACCTTC
TRBV6-5	TRBJ1-4	-	-	CASSIGGLGEKLFF	TGTGCCAGCAGTATCGGGGGACTTGGTGAAAAACTGTTTTTT
TRBV7-2	TRBJ2-2	TRBD2	-	CASRYGLAGVSGELFF	TGTGCCAGCAGATACGGACTAGCGGGGGTTAGCGGGGAGCTGTTTTTT
TRBV7-2	TRBJ2-2	-	few	CASSNPSPGELFF	TGTGCCAGCAGCAACCCTAGTCCCGGGGAGCTGTTTTTT
TRBV2	TRBJ2-7	TRBD1	-	CASRPIGQGAYEQYF	TGTGCCAGCAGACCCATCGGACAGGGGGCCTACGAGCAGTACTTC
TRBV6-2/TRBV6-3	TRBJ1-4	-	-	CASSYPGDEEKLSF	TGTGCCAGCAGTTACCCAGGGGATGAAGAAAAACTGTCTTTT
TRBV6-8	TRBJ1-1	-	many	CASRTEAFF	TGTGCCAGCAGAACTGAAGCTTTCTTT
TRBV12-3/TRBV12-4	TRBJ1-1	-	many	CASSWGWHTEAFF	TGTGCCAGCAGTTGGGGATGGCACACTGAAGCTTTCTTT
TRBV7-2	TRBJ2-7	-	few	CASSLDFPRTYEQYF	TGTGCCAGCAGCTTAGATTTTCCAAGAACCTACGAGCAGTACTTC
TRBV10-1	TRBJ1-2	TRBD1	many	CASSTGTANYGYTF	TGCGCCAGCAGTACCGGGACAGCGAACTATGGCTACACCTTC
TRBV2	TRBJ2-2	-	-	CASSVEPEQSTGELFF	TGTGCCAGCAGCGTTGAACCGGAACAATCCACCGGGGAGCTGTTTTTT
TRBV7-9	TRBJ2-5	-	-	CASSLTIAGIQETQYF	TGTGCCAGCAGCCTAACTATTGCAGGGATACAAGAGACCCAGTACTTC
TRBV6-1	TRBJ2-2	-	few	CASSRGGDHTGELFF	TGTGCCAGCAGCCGAGGGGGGGATCACACCGGGGAGCTGTTTTTT
TRBV6-5	TRBJ1-2	TRBD1	-	CAISYSGQVVGYTF	TGTGCCATCAGTTACTCCGGACAGGTGGTTGGCTACACCTTC
TRBV20-1	TRBJ2-6	TRBD1	few	CSAEDRERSGANVLTF	TGCAGTGCCGAGGACAGGGAACGCTCTGGGGCCAACGTCCTGACTTTC
TRBV4-1	TRBJ2-5	-	-	CASSQVRASGETQYF	TGCGCCAGCAGCCAAGTGCGGGCATCGGGGGAGACCCAGTACTTC
TRBV28	TRBJ1-5	-	few	CASSHGHLNQPQHF	TGTGCCAGCAGCCACGGACACCTCAATCAGCCCCAGCATTTT
TRBV10-3	TRBJ1-5	TRBD1	many	CAISEFGTGVQPQHF	TGTGCCATCAGTGAGTTCGGGACAGGGGTCCAGCCCCAGCATTTT
TRBV24-1	TRBJ1-1	-	-	CATSYSGGKAEAFF	TGTGCCACCAGTTACTCGGGCGGTAAGGCTGAAGCTTTCTTT